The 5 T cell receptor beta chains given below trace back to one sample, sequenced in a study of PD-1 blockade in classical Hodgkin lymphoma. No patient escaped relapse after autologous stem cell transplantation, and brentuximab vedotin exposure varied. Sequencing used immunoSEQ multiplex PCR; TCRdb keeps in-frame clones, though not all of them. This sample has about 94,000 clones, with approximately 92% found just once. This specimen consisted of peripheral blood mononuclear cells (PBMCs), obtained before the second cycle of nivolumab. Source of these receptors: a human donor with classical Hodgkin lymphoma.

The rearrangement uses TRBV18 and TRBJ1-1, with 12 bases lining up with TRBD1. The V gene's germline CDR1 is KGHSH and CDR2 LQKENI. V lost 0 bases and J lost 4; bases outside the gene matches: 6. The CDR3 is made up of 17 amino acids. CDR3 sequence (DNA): TGTGCCAGCTCACCACCTGGGACAGGGGGCCTTATCACTGAAGCTTTCTTT. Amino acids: CASSPPGTGGLITEAFF.

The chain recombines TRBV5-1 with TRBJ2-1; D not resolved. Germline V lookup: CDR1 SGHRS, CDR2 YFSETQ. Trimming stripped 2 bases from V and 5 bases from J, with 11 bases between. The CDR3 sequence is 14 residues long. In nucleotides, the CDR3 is TGCGCCAGCAGCTTTGGGATTGAGAACAATGAGCAGTTCTTC. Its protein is CASSFGIENNEQFF. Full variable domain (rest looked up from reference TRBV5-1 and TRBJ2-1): KAGVTQTPRYLIKTRGQQVTLSCSPISGHRSVSWYQQTPGQGLQFLFEYFSETQRNKGNFPGRFSGRQFSNSRSEMNVSTLELGDSALYLCASSFGIENNEQFFGPGTRLTVL.

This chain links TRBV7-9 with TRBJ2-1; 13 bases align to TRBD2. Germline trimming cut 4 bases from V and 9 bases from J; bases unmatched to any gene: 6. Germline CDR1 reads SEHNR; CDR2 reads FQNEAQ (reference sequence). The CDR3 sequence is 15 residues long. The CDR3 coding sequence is TGTGCCAGCAGCTCCGGACTAGCGGGAGCGGGTGAGCAGTTCTTC. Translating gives CASSSGLAGAGEQFF. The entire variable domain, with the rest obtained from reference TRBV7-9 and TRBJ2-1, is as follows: DTGVSQNPRHKITKRGQNVTFRCDPISEHNRLYWYRQTLGQGPEFLTYFQNEAQLEKSRLLSDRFSAERPKGSFSTLEIQRTEQGDSAMYLCASSSGLAGAGEQFFGPGTRLTVL.

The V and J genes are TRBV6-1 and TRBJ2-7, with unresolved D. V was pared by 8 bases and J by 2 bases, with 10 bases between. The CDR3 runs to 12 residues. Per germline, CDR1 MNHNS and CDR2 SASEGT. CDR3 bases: TGTGCCAGCGGCAGAATGGCCTACGAGCAGTACTTC. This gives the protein CASGRMAYEQYF.

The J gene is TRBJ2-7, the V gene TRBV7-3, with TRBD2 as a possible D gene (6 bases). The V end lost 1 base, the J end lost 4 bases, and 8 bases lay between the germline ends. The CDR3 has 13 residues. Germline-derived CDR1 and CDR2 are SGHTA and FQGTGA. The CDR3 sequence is CASSLKEGYEQYF. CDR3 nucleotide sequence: TGTGCCAGCAGCTTAAAGGAGGGTTACGAGCAGTACTTC. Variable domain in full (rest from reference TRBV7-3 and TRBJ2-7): GAGVSQTPSNKVTEKGKYVELRCDPISGHTALYWYRQSLGQGPEFLIYFQGTGAADDSGLPNDRFFAVRPEGSVSTLKIQRTERGDSAVYLCASSLKEGYEQYFGPGTRLTVT.